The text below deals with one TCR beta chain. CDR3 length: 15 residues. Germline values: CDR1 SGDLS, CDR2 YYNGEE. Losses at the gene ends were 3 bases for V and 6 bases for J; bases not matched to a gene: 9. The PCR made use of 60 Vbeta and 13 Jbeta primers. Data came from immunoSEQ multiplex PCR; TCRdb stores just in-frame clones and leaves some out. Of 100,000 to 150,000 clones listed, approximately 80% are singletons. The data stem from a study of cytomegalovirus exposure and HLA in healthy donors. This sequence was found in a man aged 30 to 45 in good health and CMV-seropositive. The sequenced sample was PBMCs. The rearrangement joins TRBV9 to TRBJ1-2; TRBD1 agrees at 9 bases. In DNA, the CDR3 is TGTGCCAGCAGCGAAACAGGGGGCGCTTCCCATGGCTACACCTTC. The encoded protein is CASSETGGASHGYTF.